A single sample gave rise to the 5 T cell receptor beta chains below, sequenced in a study of T cells in Graves' hyperthyroidism and ophthalmopathy. Amplification of TCR beta CDR3 regions was performed using RNA transcripts as template. TCR CDR3 regions were first amplified by RT-PCR with HTBI primers. Via MiXCR, TCRdb re-called the multiplex PCR reads, giving one row per CDR3 protein. The table lists 600,000 or so distinct CDR3 sequences, 16% of them singletons. Sequencing was carried out using blood. The source is a woman aged 25 to 39 with Graves' hyperthyroidism.

The chain employs TRBV19 and TRBJ2-1; D is undetermined. With 6 bases removed from V and 4 bases from J, the gap between germline ends came to 19 bases. Germline loops: CDR1 LNHDA, CDR2 SQIVND (reference sequence). This CDR3 is built from 16 residues. CDR3 nucleotide sequence: TGTGCCAGTAGCCCCCAGTCCGTTCGCCCTTACAATGAGCAGTTCTTC. Its protein is CASSPQSVRPYNEQFF.

This clonotype was observed many times. The rearrangement joins TRBV28 to TRBJ1-2; 10 bases fit TRBD1. The J segment lost 4 bases and the V segment lost 2 bases, leaving 4 bases of the junction unmatched. The length of the CDR3 is 15 residues. Germline-derived CDR1 and CDR2 are MDHEN and SYDVKM. In DNA, the CDR3 is TGTGCCAGCAGTTTAGGTGGGACAGGGGCCTATGGCTACACCTTC. Residues: CASSLGGTGAYGYTF.

A few counts support this clonotype. The J gene is TRBJ2-7, the V gene TRBV27, with no clear D. Trimming cost V 3 bases and J 2 bases, with 8 bases left between them. Looked up from germline, CDR1 is MNHEY and CDR2 is SMNVEV (reference sequence). The CDR3 spans 13 residues. The CDR3: CASSFSGPYEQYF. The CDR3 DNA is TGTGCCAGCAGTTTTTCCGGACCCTACGAGCAGTACTTC.

A word on this clonotype: This may come from a read error, since a much larger clone is one base off. The V and J genes are TRBV10-3 and TRBJ2-7; 11 nucleotides agree with TRBD2. The germline gives CDR1 ENHRY, CDR2 SYGVKD. With 3 bases clipped from V and 4 bases from J, the junction kept 2 bases outside the gene matches. CDR3 length equals 14 residues. This chain's CDR3 is CAISEGTSGYEQYF. Written as DNA, the CDR3 is TGTGCCATCAGTGAAGGGACTAGCGGTTACGAGCAGTACTTC.

This clonotype showed up just a few times. The J gene is TRBJ2-1, the V gene TRBV6-2 or TRBV6-3; D unclear. Trimming removed 5 bases from V and 4 bases from J, with 21 bases in between. Per the germline V gene, CDR1 is MNHEY and CDR2 is SVGEGT. The CDR3 runs 17 residues. The CDR3 reads CASSPLPSGSGYNEQFF. CDR3 coding DNA: TGTGCCAGCAGTCCACTCCCGTCCGGAAGTGGATACAATGAGCAGTTCTTC.